This T cell receptor (beta chain) was sequenced for a study of yellow fever vaccine responses in identical twins. Notes on the study in general: Twins reportedly appeared to share part of their vaccine T cell response while keeping part individual.

The count of this clonotype is one. Its antigen is as yet unknown. MiXCR, run by TCRdb on the RT-PCR reads, gives a single entry per CDR3 protein. The sample carries more than 3,000 distinct CDR3 sequences, 75% to 90% recorded once. V gave up 6 bases and J gave up 7 bases; unmatched junction bases: 6. The CDR3 length is 14 residues. CDR1 is ENHRY and CDR2 is SYGVKD in the germline V gene. The V gene is TRBV10-3, the J gene TRBJ1-6, with TRBD1 matching over 7 bases. The clonotype originates from a woman aged 18-35 years who received the yellow fever vaccine. This specimen was T cells from blood (PBMCs), unsorted or a sorted subset (not recorded which), taken before or after yellow fever vaccination (not recorded which). The CDR3 protein is CAIRRQGGNSPLHF. The DNA of the CDR3 is TGTGCCATCAGGCGCCAGGGGGGCAATTCACCCCTCCACTTT.